The sequence of this T cell receptor beta chain was determined in a study of T cell responses to AZD1222 COVID-19 vaccine. The study's findings and limits: The breadth and depth of Spike-specific TCRs increased once two AZD1222 doses had been given. Of the AZD1222 recipients, only 5 to 7 were seropositive at baseline.

The germline V gene has CDR1 SGHTA and CDR2 FQGNSA. The CDR3 consists of 16 residues. The ends were cut back, 4 bases at V and 0 bases at J, with 10 bases in the middle. About this clone itself: Its antigen remains unknown.

TCRdb keeps only in-frame clones here, not all; method: immunoSEQ multiplex PCR. This table has 90,000 to 150,000 clones, roughly 87% appearing once. The chain employs TRBV7-2 and TRBJ2-6, with D perhaps TRBD1 (5 bases). This specimen was peripheral blood, taken 28 days after the second AZD1222 dose. The receptor's source is an adult who received the AZD1222 COVID-19 vaccine. The CDR3 loop is CASSSTEYSGANVLTF. CDR3 in DNA: TGTGCCAGCAGCTCGACAGAATACTCTGGGGCCAACGTCCTGACTTTC.